Listed below are T cell receptor beta chains from one sample, sequenced in a study of T cell responses to AZD1222 COVID-19 vaccine. TCRdb keeps only in-frame clones here, not all; method: immunoSEQ multiplex PCR. The sample carries 85,000 to 90,000 clones, roughly 88% recorded once. This specimen was peripheral blood, taken on day 0 of MenACWY control vaccination. These receptors all stem from an adult in good health. Both conserved end residues are part of each CDR3. D genes are given only for firm matches. Some rows have no size entry. The others give once, few or many, or a class for an expanded clone.

TRBD1	TRBV5-1	TRBJ2-1	.	14	CASSLVTGTNEQFF	TGCGCCAGCAGCTTGGTGACAGGGACCAATGAGCAGTTCTTC
.	TRBV2	TRBJ1-5	.	12	CASSEGVQPQHF	TGTGCCAGCAGTGAGGGGGTCCAGCCCCAGCATTTT
.	TRBV20-1	TRBJ2-5	.	11	CSASGGETQYF	TGCAGTGCTAGCGGGGGTGAGACCCAGTACTTC
.	TRBV20-1	TRBJ1-2	.	13	CSASGTDYVGYTF	TGCAGTGCTAGTGGGACTGACTATGTGGGCTACACCTTC
.	TRBV12-3/TRBV12-4	TRBJ1-3	.	13	CASRWGSGNTIYF	TGTGCCAGCAGGTGGGGCTCTGGAAACACCATATATTTT
.	TRBV19	TRBJ2-2	.	15	CASSISPGTLGELFF	TGTGCCAGTAGTATTAGCCCCGGGACACTCGGGGAGCTGTTTTTT
TRBD1	TRBV2	TRBJ1-1	once	14	CATVSRGLSTEAFF	TGTGCCACCGTGTCCAGGGGGCTTAGCACTGAAGCTTTCTTT
.	TRBV5-6	TRBJ1-6	.	16	CASSLGTGRGNSPLHF	TGTGCCAGCAGCTTGGGTACGGGGCGAGGTAATTCACCCCTCCACTTT
TRBD1	TRBV7-2	TRBJ1-5	.	16	CASSLSLDRGNQPQHF	TGTGCCAGCAGCTTATCTTTGGACAGGGGGAATCAGCCCCAGCATTTT
.	TRBV28	TRBJ1-4	.	14	CASSGGATNEKLFF	TGTGCCAGCTCCGGGGGTGCAACTAATGAAAAACTGTTTTTT
.	TRBV5-4	TRBJ2-2	.	14	CASSLEGRTGELFF	TGTGCCAGCAGCTTGGAAGGGAGAACCGGGGAGCTGTTTTTT
.	TRBV7-2	TRBJ1-1	.	13	CASSSYREGEAFF	TGTGCCAGCAGCTCCTACAGGGAGGGCGAAGCTTTCTTT
.	TRBV5-4	TRBJ1-2	.	13	CASSLNGNYGYTF	TGTGCCAGCAGCTTGAACGGCAACTATGGCTACACCTTC
TRBD2	TRBV30	TRBJ2-3	.	15	CAWSEIAGASDTQYF	TGTGCCTGGAGTGAGATAGCGGGGGCATCCGATACGCAGTATTTT
.	TRBV9	TRBJ2-2	.	15	CASSVGRPNTGELFF	TGTGCCAGCAGCGTAGGCAGGCCGAACACCGGGGAGCTGTTTTTT
.	TRBV7-2	TRBJ2-7	.	16	CASSRRGGGNSYEQYF	TGTGCCAGCAGCCGCCGAGGGGGGGGAAACTCCTACGAGCAGTACTTC
.	TRBV6-5	TRBJ1-2	.	15	CASSSFGQGVYGYTF	TGTGCCAGCAGTTCCTTCGGACAAGGGGTCTATGGCTACACCTTC
.	TRBV3-1/TRBV3-2	TRBJ1-2	.	16	CASSQSGGAGRGGYTF	TGTGCCAGCAGCCAATCCGGGGGTGCGGGGAGAGGTGGCTACACCTTC
TRBD1	TRBV5-1	TRBJ1-1	.	16	CASSLGGRQGRGEAFF	TGCGCCAGCAGCTTGGGGGGAAGACAGGGGAGAGGTGAAGCTTTCTTT
.	TRBV19	TRBJ1-6	.	14	CASSMVADNSPLHF	TGTGCCAGTAGTATGGTGGCGGATAATTCACCCCTCCACTTT
.	TRBV5-1	TRBJ1-2	once	16	CASSLAGVNSDYGYTF	TGCGCCAGCAGCTTGGCTGGGGTTAACAGCGACTATGGCTACACCTTC
.	TRBV10-3	TRBJ2-3	.	15	CAISESTTARDTQYF	TGTGCCATCAGTGAGTCGACCACGGCGAGAGATACGCAGTATTTT
.	TRBV6-5	TRBJ1-6	.	14	CASSYDHNNSPLHF	TGTGCCAGCAGTTACGACCACAATAATTCACCCCTCCACTTT
.	TRBV3-1/TRBV3-2	TRBJ1-2	.	17	CASSPLMGGGSFYGYTF	TGTGCCAGCAGCCCCTTAATGGGTGGGGGGTCCTTCTATGGCTACACCTTC
.	TRBV15	TRBJ1-1	few	15	CATSRGGFGKPEAFF	TGTGCCACCAGCAGAGGGGGCTTCGGGAAACCTGAAGCTTTCTTT
.	TRBV9	TRBJ2-1	once	15	CASSVAGNSYNEQFF	TGTGCCAGCAGCGTAGCGGGGAACTCCTACAATGAGCAGTTCTTC
.	TRBV29-1	TRBJ2-7	.	13	CSVATTGSYEQYF	TGCAGCGTTGCTACCACTGGGAGCTACGAGCAGTACTTC
.	TRBV5-1	TRBJ1-5	.	13	CASSLGQNQPQHF	TGCGCCAGCAGCTTGGGTCAGAATCAGCCCCAGCATTTT
TRBD2	TRBV10-3	TRBJ2-1	.	15	CAISGAGGDYNEQFF	TGTGCCATCAGTGGGGCGGGGGGCGACTACAATGAGCAGTTCTTC
.	TRBV19	TRBJ2-7	.	17	CASSTGRTGPLAYEQYF	TGTGCCAGTAGTACGGGACGGACGGGACCACTGGCCTACGAGCAGTACTTC
.	TRBV19	TRBJ1-2	.	11	CASSIAGGYTF	TGTGCCAGTAGTATCGCTGGGGGCTACACCTTC
.	TRBV12-5	TRBJ2-7	.	14	CASGLEQGPYEQYF	TGTGCTAGTGGACTAGAACAGGGCCCCTACGAGCAGTACTTC
.	TRBV5-8	TRBJ2-1	.	13	CASSRDSYNEQFF	TGTGCCAGCAGCCGGGACTCCTACAATGAGCAGTTCTTC
.	TRBV12-3/TRBV12-4	TRBJ2-3	.	13	CASSLDAGDTQYF	TGTGCCAGCAGTTTAGATGCAGGTGATACGCAGTATTTT
TRBD2	TRBV19	TRBJ2-5	.	15	CASTYTRGGPETQYF	TGTGCCAGTACCTATACGCGGGGGGGCCCAGAGACCCAGTACTTC